A selection of T cell receptor beta chains follows, all from one sample in a study of cytomegalovirus exposure and HLA in healthy donors. Clones were sequenced by immunoSEQ multiplex PCR, and TCRdb holds only the in-frame ones, with some missing. The sample yields around 150,000 clones, approximately 79% seen once. The sequenced sample consisted of PBMCs. These receptors came from a man aged 45-60 years in good health and CMV-seropositive. Each CDR3 is given with its conserved first and last residue. Each record gives: V gene, clone size, CDR3 protein. A row's size may be missing; if present it is once, few, many or a size class.

>TRBV6-5|-
CASSYSNRADSPLHF
>TRBV7-9|few
CASSFGGGADTQYF
>TRBV27|-
CASHSQKLRTGRSGNTEAFF
>TRBV4-1|-
CASSQDRHPNTEAFF
>TRBV28|-
CASSPGFTEAFF
>TRBV5-5|few
CASSPQVGTAYNEQFF
>TRBV6-5|-
CASSHEQQTRGYTF
>TRBV18|-
CASSHGTGMETQYF
>TRBV6-5|-
CASNRGVMNTEAFF
>TRBV11-2|-
CASSSRGSGSYNEQFF
>TRBV29-1|few
CSVQGFQETQYF
>TRBV5-1|few
CASSFRGDEQFF
>TRBV18|-
CASSPLGQNSGANVLTF
>TRBV9|-
CASSVGQTYEQYF
>TRBV5-8|-
CASSLGQGLTYEQYF
>TRBV7-9|-
CASSSRVAGAQETQYF
>TRBV7-2|-
CASSLHPTAGNTIYF
>TRBV19|-
CASSPGTGRDYGYTF
>TRBV19|few
CATLWGPYNEQFF
>TRBV9|-
CASSVARGEGYTF
>TRBV18|-
CASSPLASVQETQYF
>TRBV4-2|-
CASSHGQNQETQYF
>TRBV19|-
CASSRSGPSTTDTQYF
>TRBV5-1|-
CASRLGYGEKLFF
>TRBV7-2|once
CAIQGLVAGNEQFF
>TRBV6-5|-
CATQGGRGYTF
>TRBV2|-
CASSEAGRGQGAHKDGYTF
>TRBV19|-
CASSIVYREDPNYGYTF